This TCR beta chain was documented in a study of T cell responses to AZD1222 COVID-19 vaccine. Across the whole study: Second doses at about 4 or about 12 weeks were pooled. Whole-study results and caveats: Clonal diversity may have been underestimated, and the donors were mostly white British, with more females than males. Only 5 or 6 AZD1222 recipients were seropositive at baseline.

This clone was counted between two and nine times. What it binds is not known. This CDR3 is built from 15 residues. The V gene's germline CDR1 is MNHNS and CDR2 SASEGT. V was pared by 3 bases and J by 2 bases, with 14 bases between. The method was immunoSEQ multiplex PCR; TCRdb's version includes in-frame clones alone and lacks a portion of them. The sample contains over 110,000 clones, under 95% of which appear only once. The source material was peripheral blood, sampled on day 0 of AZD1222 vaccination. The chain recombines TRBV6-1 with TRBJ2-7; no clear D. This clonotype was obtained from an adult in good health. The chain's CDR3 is CASSDFVGYTYEQYF. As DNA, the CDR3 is TGTGCCAGCAGTGATTTCGTAGGGTACACCTACGAGCAGTACTTC.